A selection of T cell receptor beta chains follows, all from one sample in a study of beta chain features in type 1 diabetes. The protocol was immunoSEQ multiplex PCR, while the TCRdb copy is restricted to in-frame clones and leaves out a portion. Found here are some 900,000 clones, roughly 15% of them singletons; the top ten hold about 0.02%. The material sequenced was naive CD4+ T cells from blood. The receptor source for this set is a woman under 30 in good health. Each CDR3 is given with its conserved first and last residue. D genes are given only for firm matches. Where a row states a size, it is once, few, many or the class of an expanded clone; other rows omit it.

size | D | J | V | length | DNA | CDR3
few | NA | TRBJ2-7 | TRBV6-5 | 13 | TGTGCCAGCAGCCTAGGGCCCTCCTACGAGCAGTACTTC | CASSLGPSYEQYF
NA | NA | TRBJ1-5 | TRBV2 | 14 | TGTGCCAGCCAGCCCGGGACCCCGGTTCAGCCCCAGCATTTT | CASQPGTPVQPQHF
few | NA | TRBJ2-4 | TRBV19 | 16 | TGTGCCAGTAGTACAGGACAGGGAGGGCCTATGGAGACTCAGTACTTC | CASSTGQGGPMETQYF
NA | NA | TRBJ1-1 | TRBV27 | 13 | TGTGCCAGCAGTTTCTCAGGGTCCACTGAAGCTTTCTTT | CASSFSGSTEAFF
few | NA | TRBJ2-1 | TRBV7-2 | 17 | TGTGCCAGCAGCTTAGGACCGGTACAGACCGGTTTCAATGAGCAGTTCTTC | CASSLGPVQTGFNEQFF
NA | NA | TRBJ2-1 | TRBV7-3 | 15 | TGTGCCAGCAGCTCACAAGGTGGGGGCAGGGGCAAGCAGTTCTTC | CASSSQGGGRGKQFF
few | NA | TRBJ1-2 | TRBV2 | 14 | TGTGCCAGCAGTACAGGCACCGTAAACTATGGCTACACCTTC | CASSTGTVNYGYTF
few | NA | TRBJ2-5 | TRBV4-2 | 15 | TGTGCCAGCAGCCAAGTGAGTCTAGACCAAGAGACCCAGTACTTC | CASSQVSLDQETQYF
NA | TRBD2 | TRBJ2-1 | TRBV27 | 15 | TGTGCCAGCAGTTATGACCTAGCGGGATACAATGAGCAGTTCTTC | CASSYDLAGYNEQFF
NA | NA | TRBJ2-7 | TRBV4-1 | 15 | TGCGCCAGCAGCCAAATGGCCCTGGGGACCTACGAGCAGTACTTC | CASSQMALGTYEQYF
NA | TRBD1 | TRBJ1-1 | TRBV28 | 14 | TGTGCCAGCAGTTCGACAGGGGGCTGGACTGAAGCTTTCTTT | CASSSTGGWTEAFF
few | NA | TRBJ1-5 | TRBV6-1 | 14 | TGTGCCGGGCGGGCTGGCCATAGCAATCAGCCCCAGCATTTT | CAGRAGHSNQPQHF
few | TRBD1 | TRBJ2-2 | TRBV7-2 | 15 | TGTGCCAGCAGCTTAGTACAGGGGAGCACCGGGGAGCTGTTTTTT | CASSLVQGSTGELFF
many | NA | TRBJ2-1 | TRBV2 | 12 | TGTGCCAGCAGTGGCGAGCCCAGCGAGCAGTTCTTC | CASSGEPSEQFF
few | TRBD2 | TRBJ2-3 | TRBV7-3 | 18 | TGTGCCAGCAGCTTATCTCCTGGACTAGCGGTCCCCAGGGATACGCAGTATTTT | CASSLSPGLAVPRDTQYF
few | NA | TRBJ2-3 | TRBV7-8 | 16 | TGTGCCAGCAGCTGGGTGGTGAGCAGGGGCACAGATACGCAGTATTTT | CASSWVVSRGTDTQYF
few | NA | TRBJ2-4 | TRBV7-2 | 14 | TGTGCCAGCAGCTCGGACCTCGGCGTAAACATTCAGTACTTC | CASSSDLGVNIQYF
NA | NA | TRBJ1-2 | TRBV6-5 | 12 | TGTGCCAGCAGTTCTTCCAGGGGTGGCTACACCTTC | CASSSSRGGYTF
NA | TRBD1 | TRBJ2-7 | TRBV9 | 15 | TGTGCCAGCAGCGAAGCTCCCGGGACAGCTTACGAGCAGTACTTC | CASSEAPGTAYEQYF
NA | TRBD2 | TRBJ2-2 | TRBV2 | 15 | TGTGCCAGCAGTGAAGAGGGACTAGCAACCGGGGAGCTGTTTTTT | CASSEEGLATGELFF
NA | NA | TRBJ2-7 | TRBV28 | 12 | TGTGCCAGCAGTTTATCACGGTACGAGCAGTACTTC | CASSLSRYEQYF
NA | TRBD2 | TRBJ2-1 | TRBV7-8 | 15 | TGTGCCAGCAGCTTTAGCGGGGCCGTCTACAATGAGCAGTTCTTC | CASSFSGAVYNEQFF
NA | TRBD2 | TRBJ2-7 | TRBV13 | 18 | TGTGCCAGCAGCCCAACGCGCGGACTAGCGGGAAGTCATTACGAGCAGTACTTC | CASSPTRGLAGSHYEQYF
few | NA | TRBJ1-1 | TRBV10-3 | 13 | TGTGCCATCAGGGACGGAGGGAACACTGAAGCTTTCTTT | CAIRDGGNTEAFF
NA | NA | TRBJ2-3 | TRBV7-2 | 14 | TGTGCCAGCAGCTTTAGACTGCGCACAGATACGCAGTATTTT | CASSFRLRTDTQYF
NA | TRBD2 | TRBJ2-1 | TRBV9 | 16 | TGTGCCAGCAGCCCCGTACCGGGGGGAACCTACAATGAGCAGTTCTTC | CASSPVPGGTYNEQFF